This T cell receptor beta chain was documented in a study of Ad26.COV2.S vaccination and SARS-CoV-2 variants. The wider study: Enrolled in COV1001, the donor was in the Ad26.COV2.S trial arm, which received the vaccine.

This clone was picked up one time. Treatment here: 19 received Ad26.COV2.S at low or high dose, single or two shots; 5 received placebo; per-sample allocation not given. After the first vaccine or placebo injection, samples were drawn on day 63. The assay was immunoSEQ multiplex PCR, and TCRdb's table has in-frame clones only and misses some. There are roughly 300,000 clones in the sample; roughly 90% occur only once, and about 6.4% lies in the top ten. CDR1 and CDR2 (germline): SEHNR, FQNEAQ (reference sequence). J gave up 2 bases and V 5 bases, and 7 bases lay outside the gene matches. The length of the CDR3 is 15 residues.

This TCR was sampled from a person aged 18-65 years who received the Ad26.COV2.S COVID-19 vaccine or a placebo. This chain uses TRBV7-9 with TRBJ2-7; 9 bases map to TRBD1. Material: peripheral blood, obtained in a trial of Ad26.COV2.S vaccine versus placebo. The CDR3 spells CASSLGQGLPYEQYF. CDR3 DNA: TGTGCCAGCAGCCTGGGACAGGGATTACCCTACGAGCAGTACTTC.